This T cell receptor beta chain is from a study of T cells in Graves' hyperthyroidism and ophthalmopathy. Findings of the study overall: Ophthalmopathy prediction by the model preceded onset by a median about 6.3 months. Most thyroid clonotypes expanded above 0.001 appeared in blood too. Ophthalmopathy was separated from stable hyperthyroidism by a 13 V-J model.

Amplification targeted TCR beta CDR3 regions from RNA transcripts. Using the HTBI primer set, a first-round RT-PCR was run on the TCR CDR3. TCRdb passed the multiplex PCR reads through MiXCR, listing each CDR3 protein once. The repertoire holds roughly 570,000 distinct CDR3 sequences, with more than 45% as singletons. Hyperthyroidism patients were newly diagnosed, had disease duration under 2 months, and were aged 18 to 65 years. V lost 5 bases and J lost 2; bases outside the gene matches: 4. The CDR3 loop spans 14 amino acids. Germline V gives CDR1 MDHEN, CDR2 SYDVKM. With regard to this clonotype: What it binds is not known.

Sequenced input: peripheral blood or thyroid tissue (not recorded which). The gene calls are TRBV28 and TRBJ2-7, with 9 bases matching TRBD1. This TCR derives from a woman younger than 30 with Graves' hyperthyroidism. CDR3 region: CASSGTGQPYEQYF. CDR3 nucleotides: TGTGCCAGCAGTGGGACAGGGCAACCCTACGAGCAGTACTTC.